This T cell receptor (beta chain) emerged from a study of CD8 T cells in acute hepatitis C reinfection. Overall study context: CD8+ T cells recognizing the HCV NS3-1073 epitope were profiled acutely and after viral clearance.

This sample's time point: naive CD8 control sorted from an acute-time-point sample. The protocol was immunoSEQ multiplex PCR, while the TCRdb copy is restricted to in-frame clones and leaves out a portion. This sample has 38,000 or so clones; approximately 87% occur once, and the top ten carry 0.5% to 0.65%. About this clone itself: As yet, its antigen is unknown.

Findings and caveats of the study: One of thirteen outcome-independent public clonotypes used V04-02/J02-02.

Trimming stripped 2 bases from V and 4 bases from J, with 6 bases between. This CDR3 has 13 residues. The V gene's germline CDR1 is SGHTA and CDR2 FQGTGA. The gene calls are TRBV7-3 and TRBJ2-1, with D unresolved. The sequenced sample was naive CD8+ T cells from PBMCs. This sequence originates from a man aged 30 to 39 with chronic hepatitis C. CDR3 residues: CASSLGRYNEQFF. The CDR3 DNA follows: TGTGCCAGCAGCTTAGGAAGATACAATGAGCAGTTCTTC. The variable domain in full, completed from reference TRBV7-3 and TRBJ2-1, reads GAGVSQTPSNKVTEKGKYVELRCDPISGHTALYWYRQSLGQGPEFLIYFQGTGAADDSGLPNDRFFAVRPEGSVSTLKIQRTERGDSAVYLCASSLGRYNEQFFGPGTRLTVL.